What follows describes a single T cell receptor (beta chain). The sample originates from a study of blood T cells in healthy people across ages. Then a second PCR, running roughly 7 to 11 cycles, was carried out with a sample-barcoded 5' primer and a J-beta primer mix. Every single cDNA molecule received a tag from a template-switch adaptor with 12 random nucleotides. One entry per CDR3 protein results from TCRdb running MiXCR on the 5' RACE reads. The data hold roughly 700,000 distinct CDR3 sequences, with around a quarter observed a single time. The germline CDR1 and CDR2 sequences are MGHDK and SYGVNS. The CDR3 consists of 13 residues. The same sample was also used in a study of T cells of mothers and their children. That paper adds: Samples came from a few healthy Caucasian mothers and their six children. Among related mother-child pairs, overlap was slightly higher than in unrelated pairs, though not significantly.

The TCR originated in a boy aged 5-17 years in good health. Material: blood. The rearrangement links TRBV25-1 to TRBJ2-5; D is unclear. The J call may be incorrect, as the DNA end agrees better with TRBJ2-7. CDR3 in DNA: TGTGCCAGCAGTGCTGCAGGCGTCTACGAGCAGTACTTC. This sequence encodes CASSAAGVYEQYF.